This is a list of T cell receptor beta chains from one sample in a study of ipilimumab plus nivolumab after autologous stem cell transplantation. TCRdb's copy holds only in-frame clones and misses some; the assay was immunoSEQ multiplex PCR. Altogether approximately 40,000 clones are present, approximately 92% being singletons, with the ten largest covering under 1%. The sample here was PBMCs, taken in a trial of ipilimumab plus nivolumab as post-transplant consolidation. The receptors were gathered from a male donor with multiple myeloma. Both conserved end residues are part of each CDR3. A D gene is named only where the DNA matches it firmly. Not every row has a clone size; where given, it reads once, few, many or a size class.

NA	TRBV5-5	NA	TRBJ1-4	TGTGCCAGCAGCTTGGCAACACAGGGTGGGGCTGAAAAACTGTTTTTT	CASSLATQGGAEKLFF
TRBD1	TRBV10-3	NA	TRBJ1-5	TGTGCCATCAGTGACGGTGTAGGCAGGGGGATAGATCAGCCCCAGCATTTT	CAISDGVGRGIDQPQHF
NA	TRBV6-1	once	TRBJ2-5	TGTGCCAGCAGTTTTACCGGGGCCAAAGAGACCCAGTACTTC	CASSFTGAKETQYF
NA	TRBV5-1	NA	TRBJ2-1	TGCGCCAGCAGCCCCTCGAGCTCCTACAATGAGCAGTTCTTC	CASSPSSSYNEQFF
NA	TRBV18	NA	TRBJ2-2	TGTGCCAGCTCACCATCGGGGACCGGGGAGCTGTTTTTT	CASSPSGTGELFF
TRBD1	TRBV19	NA	TRBJ2-3	TGTGCCAGTAGTATAAAACAGGGGGCAGATACGCAGTATTTT	CASSIKQGADTQYF
TRBD2	TRBV6-1	NA	TRBJ2-2	TGTGCCAGCAGTGTTGGACTAGCGGGGGGTGCCGGGGAGCTGTTTTTT	CASSVGLAGGAGELFF
TRBD2	TRBV5-1	NA	TRBJ2-2	TGCGCCAGCAGCTTACTTAGCGGGGGCACCGGGGAGCTGTTTTTT	CASSLLSGGTGELFF
TRBD2	TRBV27	NA	TRBJ2-7	TGTGCCAGCAGCCGTACTAGCGGGAGATTTTACGAGCAGTACTTC	CASSRTSGRFYEQYF
TRBD2	TRBV13	NA	TRBJ2-7	TGTGCCAGCAGCTTATGGGGGGGAGCCTACGAGCAGTACTTC	CASSLWGGAYEQYF
NA	TRBV6-1	NA	TRBJ2-7	TGTGCCAGCAGTGAATGGAGACGTGGAACCTACGAGCAGTACTTC	CASSEWRRGTYEQYF
TRBD2	TRBV25-1	NA	TRBJ2-1	TGTGCCAGCAGTCTGAGGGAGGGCTTCTACAATGAGCAGTTCTTC	CASSLREGFYNEQFF
TRBD2	TRBV5-1	NA	TRBJ2-3	TGCGCCAGCAGCATCGGACTAGCGGTGTACACAGATACGCAGTATTTT	CASSIGLAVYTDTQYF
TRBD2	TRBV4-3	NA	TRBJ2-1	TGCGCCAGCAGCTCCCGGACTAGCGGGAGGGTAAATGAGCAGTTCTTC	CASSSRTSGRVNEQFF
NA	TRBV28	NA	TRBJ2-5	TGTGCCAGCGGTGAGGACAGACGCCATCGGGCCCAGTACTTC	CASGEDRRHRAQYF
NA	TRBV7-6	NA	TRBJ2-7	TGTGCCAGCAGCTCCTTAACCTACGAGCAGTACTTC	CASSSLTYEQYF
TRBD1	TRBV7-2	once	TRBJ1-1	TGTGCCAGCAGCTCCGGATCCGGGACAGGGGGCACTGAAGCTTTCTTT	CASSSGSGTGGTEAFF
TRBD2	TRBV27	NA	TRBJ2-2	TGTGCCAGCCGTCCCCTCGGACTAGCGGGAGGGCTAGACACCGGGGAGCTGTTTTTT	CASRPLGLAGGLDTGELFF
NA	TRBV28	NA	TRBJ1-2	TGTGCCAGCAGCCTGGGCCATGGGGGCTATGGCTACACCTTC	CASSLGHGGYGYTF
NA	TRBV28	NA	TRBJ2-3	TGTGCCAGCAGCCAACTAGCCCGCACAGATACGCAGTATTTT	CASSQLARTDTQYF
NA	TRBV20-1	once	TRBJ2-1	TGCAGTGCTTTACGACTGGGTGAGCAGTTCTTC	CSALRLGEQFF
NA	TRBV4-3	NA	TRBJ1-5	TGCGCCAGCAGCCAAGAAGCCGGGGTCAATCAGCCCCAGCATTTT	CASSQEAGVNQPQHF
TRBD1	TRBV15	NA	TRBJ1-1	TGTGCCACCAGCAGACCCAGGGGGGGAGGAACTGAAGCTTTCTTT	CATSRPRGGGTEAFF
NA	TRBV9	NA	TRBJ2-1	TGTGCCAGCAGCGTCGGGGGTGGCTACAATGAGCAGTTCTTC	CASSVGGGYNEQFF
NA	TRBV15	NA	TRBJ2-7	TGTGCCACCAGTTACATGCCGCTGGGCGAGCAGTACTTC	CATSYMPLGEQYF
NA	TRBV10-2	NA	TRBJ2-7	TGCGCCAGCACCCAGAGCCTAGCGGAGCAGTACTTC	CASTQSLAEQYF
TRBD1	TRBV19	NA	TRBJ1-5	TGTGCCAGTAGTATTGAGGACAGGGATTATCAGCCCCAGCATTTT	CASSIEDRDYQPQHF
NA	TRBV7-2	NA	TRBJ2-7	TGTGCCAGCAGCTTAATCCGGGGGCTTGGGGAGCAGTACTTC	CASSLIRGLGEQYF
NA	TRBV30	once	TRBJ1-1	TGTGCTCTTGGACAAGGAGTTGGCATGAACACTGAAGCTTTCTTT	CALGQGVGMNTEAFF
NA	TRBV21-1	NA	TRBJ2-4	TGTGCCAGCAGCAAAGGGGACGGATTAGGCAAAAACATTCAGTACTTC	CASSKGDGLGKNIQYF
TRBD1	TRBV28	NA	TRBJ1-1	TGTGCCAGCAGTTCCCCGACAGGGTGGAACACTGAAGCTTTCTTT	CASSSPTGWNTEAFF
NA	TRBV19	NA	TRBJ1-5	TGTGCCAGTAGTACCGGTGGAAATCAGCCCCAGCATTTT	CASSTGGNQPQHF
NA	TRBV7-9	NA	TRBJ2-7	TGTGCCAGCAGCCACGGGCCGGAACAGGGCTACGAGCAGTACTTC	CASSHGPEQGYEQYF
TRBD1	TRBV28	NA	TRBJ1-5	TGTGCCAGCAGTTTACCAGGGGGGGGTCAGCCCCAGCATTTT	CASSLPGGGQPQHF
TRBD2	TRBV2	NA	TRBJ2-7	TGTGCCAGCAGTGGACTAGCGGGAGGGCCGGCGGGCTACGAGCAGTACTTC	CASSGLAGGPAGYEQYF
NA	TRBV6-5	NA	TRBJ1-3	TGTGCCAGCAGTTGGGGGAATGGAAACACCATATATTTT	CASSWGNGNTIYF
NA	TRBV4-1	NA	TRBJ1-5	TGCGCCAGCAGCTCGGGTAGGAGGCAAGATCAGCCCCAGCATTTT	CASSSGRRQDQPQHF
NA	TRBV5-1	NA	TRBJ1-2	TGCGCCAGCAGCTTGGAGGTGGGCAGCGTGGCTGGCTACACCTTC	CASSLEVGSVAGYTF
NA	TRBV6-4	NA	TRBJ1-2	TGTGCCAGCAGTGAGGAATTTGGGGGATTCGGCTATGGCTACACCTTC	CASSEEFGGFGYGYTF
TRBD2	TRBV30	NA	TRBJ2-2	TGTGCCTGGACCCCGGGACTAGCTTCTGGGGAGCTGTTTTTT	CAWTPGLASGELFF
NA	TRBV4-3	NA	TRBJ1-1	TGCGCCAGCAGCCAAGGCGGGGGGGTCACTGAAGCTTTCTTT	CASSQGGGVTEAFF
TRBD2	TRBV4-1	NA	TRBJ2-1	TGCGCCAGCAGCCCCGGACTAGCGGGATTGGATGAGCAGTTCTTC	CASSPGLAGLDEQFF
NA	TRBV18	NA	TRBJ1-1	TGTGCCAGCTCAGAGGGGAGGGACCCCACTGAAGCTTTCTTT	CASSEGRDPTEAFF
TRBD1	TRBV4-2	once	TRBJ2-3	TGTGCCAGCAGCCAAGGAAGGATGACAGGGGGCCGGACAGATACGCAGTATTTT	CASSQGRMTGGRTDTQYF
TRBD1	TRBV4-3	NA	TRBJ2-7	TGCGCCAGCAGCGGGCAGGGGGCAGACGAGCAGTACTTC	CASSGQGADEQYF
NA	TRBV4-2	NA	TRBJ1-2	TGTGCCAGCAGCCAAGATTTGGAGGGGATCTATGGCTACACCTTC	CASSQDLEGIYGYTF
NA	TRBV6-6	NA	TRBJ1-1	TGTGCCAGCAGTTGGAACACTGAAGCTTTCTTT	CASSWNTEAFF
NA	TRBV5-6	NA	TRBJ2-1	TGTGCCAGCAGCACCTTAGCGGACTCCTACAATGAGCAGTTCTTC	CASSTLADSYNEQFF
NA	TRBV2	NA	TRBJ1-2	TGTGCCAGCACGAGGGGCTGGGAAGGCTACACCTTC	CASTRGWEGYTF
NA	TRBV15	NA	TRBJ1-3	TGTGCCACCAGCAGAGATAGTGGAAACACCATATATTTT	CATSRDSGNTIYF
TRBD2	TRBV5-1	NA	TRBJ2-5	TGCGCCAGCAGCTCCCGGCTAGCGGGGCAAGAGACCCAGTACTTC	CASSSRLAGQETQYF
NA	TRBV7-2	NA	TRBJ2-7	TGTGCCAGCAGCTTAGGGGGGGCGAGGGGGCGATCTTCCTACGAGCAGTACTTC	CASSLGGARGRSSYEQYF
TRBD1	TRBV2	NA	TRBJ1-6	TGTGCCAGCCGGGACAGGGGATCACCCCTCCACTTT	CASRDRGSPLHF